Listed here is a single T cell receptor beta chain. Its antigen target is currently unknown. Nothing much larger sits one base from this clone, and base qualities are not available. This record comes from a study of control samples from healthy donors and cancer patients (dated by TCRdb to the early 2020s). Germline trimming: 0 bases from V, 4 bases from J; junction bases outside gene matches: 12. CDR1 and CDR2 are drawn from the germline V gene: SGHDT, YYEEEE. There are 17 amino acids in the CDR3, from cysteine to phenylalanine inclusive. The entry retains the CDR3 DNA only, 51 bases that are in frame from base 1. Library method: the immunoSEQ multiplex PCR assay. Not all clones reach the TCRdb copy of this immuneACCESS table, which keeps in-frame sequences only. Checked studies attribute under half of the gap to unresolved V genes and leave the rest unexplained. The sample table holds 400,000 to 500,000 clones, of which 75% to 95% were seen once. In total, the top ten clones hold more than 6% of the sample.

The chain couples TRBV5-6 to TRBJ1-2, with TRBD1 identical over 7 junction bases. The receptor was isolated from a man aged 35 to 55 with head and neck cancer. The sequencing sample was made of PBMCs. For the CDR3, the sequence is CASSLVSSNRGAYGYTF. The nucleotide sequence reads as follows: TGTGCCAGCAGCTTGGTGTCTTCAAACAGGGGCGCCTATGGCTACACCTTC.